This TCR beta chain was sequenced in a study of CD8+CD57+ T cells in acquired aplastic anemia. This CDR3 spans 12 amino acids. The V end was cut by 5 bases, the J end by 3 bases, with 6 bases between. The V gene's germline CDR1 is SGHTA and CDR2 FQGTGA. Template material for TCR beta VDJ and CDR3 profiling consisted of genomic DNA. TCRdb re-called the reads through MiXCR, storing one row per CDR3 protein. The sample lists some 47,000 distinct CDR3 sequences, over 60% seen once, with 34% in the top ten. The chain joins TRBV7-3 to TRBJ2-3, with D unclear. This sequence was found in a human donor in good health, serving as a control. Specimen: sorted CD4+, CD8+, or CD8+CD57+ T cells (not recorded which) from PBMCs. The chain's CDR3 is CASSTYTDTQYF. As DNA, the CDR3 is TGTGCCAGCAGCACCTATACAGATACGCAGTATTTT.